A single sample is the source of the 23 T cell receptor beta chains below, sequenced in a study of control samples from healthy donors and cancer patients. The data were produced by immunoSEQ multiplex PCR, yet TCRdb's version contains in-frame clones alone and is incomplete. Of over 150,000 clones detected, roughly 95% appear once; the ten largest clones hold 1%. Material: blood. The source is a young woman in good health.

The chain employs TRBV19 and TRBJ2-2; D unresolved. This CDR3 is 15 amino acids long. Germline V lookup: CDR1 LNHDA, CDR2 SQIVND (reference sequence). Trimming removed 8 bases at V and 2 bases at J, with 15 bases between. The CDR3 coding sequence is TGTGCCAGTTCCCCTAGGGCTCCTAACACCGGGGAGCTGTTTTTT. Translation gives CASSPRAPNTGELFF.

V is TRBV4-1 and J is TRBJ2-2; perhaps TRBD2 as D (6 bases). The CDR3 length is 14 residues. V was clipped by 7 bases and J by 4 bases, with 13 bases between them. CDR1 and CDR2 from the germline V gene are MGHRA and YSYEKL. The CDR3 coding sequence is TGCGCCAGCACCTACGGGACTCCCACCGGGGAGCTGTTTTTT. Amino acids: CASTYGTPTGELFF.

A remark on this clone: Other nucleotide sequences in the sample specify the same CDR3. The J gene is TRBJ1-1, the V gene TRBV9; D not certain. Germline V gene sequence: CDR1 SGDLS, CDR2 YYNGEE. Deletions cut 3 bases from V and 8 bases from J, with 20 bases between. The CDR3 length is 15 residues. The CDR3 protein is CASSGRGEGRPEAFF. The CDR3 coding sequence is TGTGCCAGCAGCGGACGCGGAGAGGGCCGCCCCGAAGCTTTCTTT.

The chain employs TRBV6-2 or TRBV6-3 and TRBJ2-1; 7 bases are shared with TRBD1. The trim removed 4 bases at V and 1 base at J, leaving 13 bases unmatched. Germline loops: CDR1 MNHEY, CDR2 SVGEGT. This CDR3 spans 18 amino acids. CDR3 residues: CASSLYLLTGLSYNEQFF. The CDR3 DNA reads TGTGCCAGCAGTTTATACCTTCTGACAGGGTTATCCTACAATGAGCAGTTCTTC.

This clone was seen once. The CDR3: CASSREGGTSYNEQFF. CDR3 coding DNA: TGTGCCAGTAGCCGCGAAGGGGGAACGTCCTACAATGAGCAGTTCTTC. This chain joins TRBV19 and TRBJ2-1; D perhaps matches TRBD1 (6 bases). The V gene's germline CDR1 is LNHDA and CDR2 SQIVND (reference sequence). V gave up 6 bases and J gave up 1 base, with 16 bases separating them. The CDR3 contains 16 residues.

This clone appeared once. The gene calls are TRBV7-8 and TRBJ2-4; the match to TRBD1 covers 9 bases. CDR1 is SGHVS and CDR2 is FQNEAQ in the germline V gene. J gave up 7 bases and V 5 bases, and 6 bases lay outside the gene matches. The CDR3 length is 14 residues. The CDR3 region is CASSRSGQGNIQYF. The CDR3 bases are TGTGCCAGCAGCCGATCGGGACAGGGCAACATTCAGTACTTC.

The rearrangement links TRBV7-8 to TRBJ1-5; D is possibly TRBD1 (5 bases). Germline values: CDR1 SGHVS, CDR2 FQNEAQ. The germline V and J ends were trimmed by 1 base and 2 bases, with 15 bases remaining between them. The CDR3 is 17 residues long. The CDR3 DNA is TGTGCCAGCAGCTTAGATCGCCCAGGGACCGGCAATCAGCCCCAGCATTTT. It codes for CASSLDRPGTGNQPQHF.

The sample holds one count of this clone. DNA for the CDR3: TGTGCCCACAAGGAGAACACTGAAGCTTTCTTT. Protein: CAHKENTEAFF. V is TRBV28 and J is TRBJ1-1; D is uncertain. CDR3 length: 11 residues. Germline assignment: CDR1 MDHEN and CDR2 SYDVKM. Trimming cost V 11 bases and J 1 base, with 8 bases left between them.

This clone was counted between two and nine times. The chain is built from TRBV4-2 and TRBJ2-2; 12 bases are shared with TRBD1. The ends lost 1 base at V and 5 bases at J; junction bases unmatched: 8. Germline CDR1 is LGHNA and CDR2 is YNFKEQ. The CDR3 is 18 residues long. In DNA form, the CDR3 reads TGTGCCAGCAGCCAAGTGGGACAGGGGGCCGTAGAGACCGGGGAGCTGTTTTTT. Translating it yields CASSQVGQGAVETGELFF.

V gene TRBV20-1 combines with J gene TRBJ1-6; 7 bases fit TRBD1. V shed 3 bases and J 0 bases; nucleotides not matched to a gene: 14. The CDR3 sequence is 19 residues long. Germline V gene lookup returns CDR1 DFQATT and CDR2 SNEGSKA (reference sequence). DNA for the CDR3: TGCAGTGCTAGTAAGACCGGGACAGTCCCTATCTCCTATAATTCACCCCTCCACTTT. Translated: CSASKTGTVPISYNSPLHF.

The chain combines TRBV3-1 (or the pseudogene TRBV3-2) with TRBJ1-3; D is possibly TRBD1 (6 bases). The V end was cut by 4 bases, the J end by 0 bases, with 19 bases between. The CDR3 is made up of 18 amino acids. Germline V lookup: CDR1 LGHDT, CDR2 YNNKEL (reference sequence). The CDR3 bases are TGTGCCAGCAGCCCAAGGTATCCCCAGGGGAACTCTGGAAACACCATATATTTT. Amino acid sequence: CASSPRYPQGNSGNTIYF.

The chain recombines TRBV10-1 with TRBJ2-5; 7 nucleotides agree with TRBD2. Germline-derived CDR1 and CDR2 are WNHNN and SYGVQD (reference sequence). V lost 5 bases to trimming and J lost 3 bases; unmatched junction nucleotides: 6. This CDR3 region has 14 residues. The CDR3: CASSLSGTKETQYF. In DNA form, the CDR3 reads TGCGCCAGCAGTCTCAGCGGGACCAAAGAGACCCAGTACTTC.

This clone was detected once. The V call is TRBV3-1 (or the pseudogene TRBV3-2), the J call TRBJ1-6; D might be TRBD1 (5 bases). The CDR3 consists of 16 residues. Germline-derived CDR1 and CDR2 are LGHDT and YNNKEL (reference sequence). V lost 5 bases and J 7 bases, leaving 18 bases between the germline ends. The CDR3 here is CASSSGFDTPNSPLHF. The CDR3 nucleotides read TGTGCCAGCAGCTCAGGGTTTGATACCCCCAATTCACCCCTCCACTTT.

The CDR3 sequence: CASSQDGGRTEAFF. The CDR3 region has the DNA TGCGCCAGCAGCCAAGATGGGGGGCGTACTGAAGCTTTCTTT. The chain couples TRBV4-1 to TRBJ1-1, with D maybe TRBD1 (6 bases). This CDR3 spans 14 amino acids. V was pared by 0 bases and J by 5 bases, with 10 bases between. Germline CDR1 reads MGHRA; CDR2 reads YSYEKL.

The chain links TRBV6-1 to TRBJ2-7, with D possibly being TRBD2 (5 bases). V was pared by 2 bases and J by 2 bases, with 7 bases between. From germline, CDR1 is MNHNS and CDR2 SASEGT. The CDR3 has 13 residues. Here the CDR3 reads CASSESGTYEQYF. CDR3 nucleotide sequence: TGTGCCAGCAGTGAATCCGGGACCTACGAGCAGTACTTC.

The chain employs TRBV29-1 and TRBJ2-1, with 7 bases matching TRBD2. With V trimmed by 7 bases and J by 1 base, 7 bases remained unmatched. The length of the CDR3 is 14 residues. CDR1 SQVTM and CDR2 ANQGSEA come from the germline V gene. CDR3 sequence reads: CSDRGSGSYNEQFF. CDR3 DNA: TGCAGCGACCGGGGTAGCGGGTCCTACAATGAGCAGTTCTTC.

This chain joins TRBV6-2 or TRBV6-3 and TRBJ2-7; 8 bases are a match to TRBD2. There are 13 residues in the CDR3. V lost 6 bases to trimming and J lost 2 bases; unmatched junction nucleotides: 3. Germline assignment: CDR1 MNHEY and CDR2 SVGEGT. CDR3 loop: CASSRGGPYEQYF. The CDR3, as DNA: TGTGCCAGCAGCCGGGGGGGACCCTACGAGCAGTACTTC.

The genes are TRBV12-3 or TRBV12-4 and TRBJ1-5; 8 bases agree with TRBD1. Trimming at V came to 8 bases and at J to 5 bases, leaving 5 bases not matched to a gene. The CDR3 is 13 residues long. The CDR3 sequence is CASRQGKHQPQHF. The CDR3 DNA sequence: TGTGCCAGCCGACAGGGGAAGCATCAGCCCCAGCATTTT.

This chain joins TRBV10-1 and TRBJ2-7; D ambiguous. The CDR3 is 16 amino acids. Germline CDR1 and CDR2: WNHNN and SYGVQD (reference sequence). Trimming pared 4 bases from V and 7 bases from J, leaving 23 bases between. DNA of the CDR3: TGCGCCAGCAGTGGATTCCGGGCCCCATCTACGTTGGAGCAGTACTTC. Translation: CASSGFRAPSTLEQYF.

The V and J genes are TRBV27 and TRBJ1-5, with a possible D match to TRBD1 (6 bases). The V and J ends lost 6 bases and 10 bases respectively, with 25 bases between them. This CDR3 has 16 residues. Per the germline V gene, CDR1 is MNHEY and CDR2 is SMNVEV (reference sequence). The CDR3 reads CASSPTLTGLETPQHF. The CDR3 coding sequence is TGTGCCAGCAGCCCTACTCTGACAGGACTCGAAACCCCCCAGCATTTT.

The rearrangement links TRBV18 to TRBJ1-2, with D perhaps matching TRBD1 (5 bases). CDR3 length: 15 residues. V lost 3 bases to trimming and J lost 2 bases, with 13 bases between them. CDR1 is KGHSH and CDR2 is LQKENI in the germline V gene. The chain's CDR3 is CASSPRLTANYGYTF. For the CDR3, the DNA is TGTGCCAGCTCACCCCGGTTGACAGCAAACTATGGCTACACCTTC. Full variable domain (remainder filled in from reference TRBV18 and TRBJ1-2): NAGVMQNPRHLVRRRGQEARLRCSPMKGHSHVYWYRQLPEEGLKFMVYLQKENIIDESGMPKERFSAEFPKEGPSILRIQQVVRGDSAAYFCASSPRLTANYGYTFGSGTRLTVV.

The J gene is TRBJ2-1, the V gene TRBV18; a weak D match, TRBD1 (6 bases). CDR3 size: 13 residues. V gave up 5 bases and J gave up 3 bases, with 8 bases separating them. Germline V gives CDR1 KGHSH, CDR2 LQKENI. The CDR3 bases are TGTGCCAGCTCAGGGGACATCTACAATGAGCAGTTCTTC. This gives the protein CASSGDIYNEQFF. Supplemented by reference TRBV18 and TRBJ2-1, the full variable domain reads NAGVMQNPRHLVRRRGQEARLRCSPMKGHSHVYWYRQLPEEGLKFMVYLQKENIIDESGMPKERFSAEFPKEGPSILRIQQVVRGDSAAYFCASSGDIYNEQFFGPGTRLTVL.

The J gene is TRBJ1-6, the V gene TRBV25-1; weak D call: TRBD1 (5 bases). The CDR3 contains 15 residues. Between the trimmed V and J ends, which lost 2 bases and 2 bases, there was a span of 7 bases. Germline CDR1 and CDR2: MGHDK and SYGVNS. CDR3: CASSETGTYNSPLHF. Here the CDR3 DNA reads TGTGCCAGCAGTGAAACAGGCACCTATAATTCACCCCTCCACTTT. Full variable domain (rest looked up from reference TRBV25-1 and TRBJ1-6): EADIYQTPRYLVIGTGKKITLECSQTMGHDKMYWYQQDPGMELHLIHYSYGVNSTEKGDLSSESTVSRIRTEHFPLTLESARPSHTSQYLCASSETGTYNSPLHFGNGTRLTVT.